These 32 T cell receptor beta chains originate from one sample sequenced in a study of control samples from healthy donors and cancer patients. The assay was immunoSEQ multiplex PCR, and TCRdb's table has in-frame clones only and misses some. The table includes about 100,000 clones, roughly 84% detected once. The sequenced material came from blood. These receptors were collected from a woman aged 50 to 60 in good health.

This chain joins TRBV30 and TRBJ1-4; TRBD1 matches 7 bases. With 4 bases clipped from V and 14 bases from J, the junction kept 13 bases outside the gene matches. The CDR3 is 13 residues long. In germline, CDR1 is GTSNPN, CDR2 SVGIG (reference sequence). The CDR3 bases are TGTGCCTGGAACCCAGCAGGGGGATGGGGCCTGTTTTTT. As protein: CAWNPAGGWGLFF.

The CDR3 coding sequence is TGTGCCAGCAGCTTAACCGGGACAGCGAACACCGGGGAGCTGTTTTTT. This encodes CASSLTGTANTGELFF. This chain links TRBV7-3 with TRBJ2-2, with 7 bases aligning to TRBD1. V trimming: 0 bases; J trimming: 0 bases; junction bases outside the gene matches: 1. The CDR3 has 16 residues. In germline, CDR1 is SGHTA, CDR2 FQGTGA.

V and J are TRBV6-6 and TRBJ2-1, with 11 bases identical to TRBD2. Trimming cost V 7 bases and J 8 bases; bases outside gene matches: 10. Germline-derived CDR1 and CDR2 are MNHNY and SVGAGI (reference sequence). The CDR3 contains 15 residues. CDR3 region: CASTPLAGGGYEQFF. CDR3 DNA sequence: TGTGCCAGCACCCCCCTAGCGGGGGGCGGGTATGAGCAGTTCTTC.

This clone has only a few counts. V is TRBV29-1 and J is TRBJ2-4; TRBD1 agrees at 9 bases. Per the germline V gene, CDR1 is SQVTM and CDR2 is ANQGSEA. Germline trimming cut 7 bases from V and 2 bases from J; bases unmatched to any gene: 6. There are 14 residues in the CDR3. CDR3: CSGGQGLSKNIQYF. Here the CDR3 DNA reads TGCAGCGGGGGACAGGGCTTATCCAAAAACATTCAGTACTTC.

The V call is TRBV5-1, the J call TRBJ1-1; D gene uncertain. The V gene lost 6 bases and the J gene lost 0 bases, with 9 bases spanning the gap. CDR1 SGHRS and CDR2 YFSETQ come from the germline V gene. The CDR3 extends over 13 amino acids. The CDR3 protein is CASKLGMNTEAFF. Written as DNA, the CDR3 is TGCGCCAGCAAGTTGGGAATGAACACTGAAGCTTTCTTT. Together with reference TRBV5-1 and TRBJ1-1, the CDR3 gives the full variable domain: KAGVTQTPRYLIKTRGQQVTLSCSPISGHRSVSWYQQTPGQGLQFLFEYFSETQRNKGNFPGRFSGRQFSNSRSEMNVSTLELGDSALYLCASKLGMNTEAFFGQGTRLTVV.

The chain recombines TRBV27 with TRBJ2-3, with 7 positions matching TRBD1. The CDR3 is made up of 17 amino acids. Germline values: CDR1 MNHEY, CDR2 SMNVEV (reference sequence). V was pared by 5 bases and J by 4 bases, with 15 bases of the junction left unmatched. The CDR3 loop is CASSQSGTALLPDTQYF. The CDR3 DNA follows: TGTGCCAGCAGTCAATCCGGGACAGCCCTCCTCCCAGATACGCAGTATTTT.

This clone was seen only a few times. V gene TRBV5-8 combines with J gene TRBJ1-1; possibly TRBD1 for D (6 bases). CDR1 is SGHTS and CDR2 is YDEGEE in the germline V gene. Trimming pared 4 bases from V and 3 bases from J, leaving 16 bases between. The CDR3 is made up of 15 amino acids. The CDR3 DNA reads as TGTGCCAGCAGCCGGACTGGGGGCAGGGACACTGAAGCTTTCTTT. Translating it yields CASSRTGGRDTEAFF.

This chain joins TRBV7-2 and TRBJ2-3, with D uncertain. V was trimmed by 4 bases and J by 3 bases, leaving 14 bases between them. The CDR3 totals 15 residues. CDR1 is SGHTA, CDR2 FQGNSA, per germline. Here the CDR3 reads CASSSVAIRTDTQYF. CDR3 sequence (DNA): TGTGCCAGCAGCTCGGTCGCTATCCGGACAGATACGCAGTATTTT.

This sequence joins TRBV29-1 and TRBJ2-1; 12 nucleotides line up with TRBD2. CDR3 length equals 15 residues. Germline V gene sequence: CDR1 SQVTM, CDR2 ANQGSEA. V trimming: 4 bases; J trimming: 10 bases; junction bases outside the gene matches: 11. CDR3 nucleotides: TGCAGCGTTGCGTCTCGGACTAGCGGGACGAGGGAGCAGTTCTTC. Translated: CSVASRTSGTREQFF.

V is TRBV5-6 and J is TRBJ2-3; TRBD2 matches at 7 bases. This CDR3 has 16 residues. The germline CDR1 and CDR2 sequences are SGHDT and YYEEEE. The V and J ends lost 0 bases and 4 bases, in that order; junction bases with no gene match: 8. CDR3 in DNA: TGTGCCAGCAGCTTGGTTTCGCGGCTAGCGGCAGATACGCAGTATTTT. Protein product: CASSLVSRLAADTQYF.

V is TRBV5-1 and J is TRBJ2-5; D possibly corresponds to TRBD1 (6 bases). The V end lost 2 bases, the J end lost 1 base, and 15 bases lay between the germline ends. The CDR3 length is 16 residues. Germline CDR1 is SGHRS and CDR2 is YFSETQ. This chain's CDR3 is CASSFTTGPSQETQYF. In DNA form, the CDR3 reads TGCGCCAGCAGCTTCACTACAGGGCCGTCCCAAGAGACCCAGTACTTC.

The CDR3 protein is CASSTLGQVNSPLHF. The CDR3 DNA reads TGTGCCAGCAGCACCCTCGGGCAGGTTAATTCACCCCTCCACTTT. V is TRBV5-4 and J is TRBJ1-6; D unresolved. V lost 4 bases, J lost 6 bases, and 14 bases lay in between. Looked up from germline, CDR1 is SGHNT and CDR2 is YYREEE (reference sequence). The CDR3 length is 15 residues.

The genes are TRBV4-3 and TRBJ1-2, with D tentatively TRBD1 (5 bases). This CDR3 has 13 residues. The ends were cut back, 4 bases at V and 5 bases at J, with 11 bases in the middle. The germline CDR1 and CDR2 sequences are LGHNA and YSLEER. The CDR3 DNA follows: TGCGCCAGCAGCCGTGGATGGGGGTATGGCTACACCTTC. It codes for CASSRGWGYGYTF.

Worth noting for this clone: In the same sample, other DNA sequences code for this CDR3. The rearrangement joins TRBV2 to TRBJ2-2; a possible D gene is TRBD1 (7 bases). The CDR3 has 15 residues. Germline V gene data show CDR1 as SNHLY and CDR2 as FYNNEI. Trimming removed 6 bases at V and 3 bases at J, with 14 bases between. CDR3 amino acids: CASRRGRGDTGELFF. CDR3 bases: TGTGCCAGCAGGAGGGGGCGGGGTGACACCGGGGAGCTGTTTTTT. Full variable domain (missing parts from reference TRBV2 and TRBJ2-2): EPEVTQTPSHQVTQMGQEVILRCVPISNHLYFYWYRQILGQKVEFLVSFYNNEISEKSEIFDDQFSVERPDGSNFTLKIRSTKLEDSAMYFCASRRGRGDTGELFFGEGSRLTVL.

The CDR3 DNA is TGTGCCAGCAGTGAAACCCTGCCTAGCGGGGGGGCCTATGATAAAGAGACCCAGTACTTC. Translated, it gives CASSETLPSGGAYDKETQYF. The genes are TRBV6-1 and TRBJ2-5, with TRBD2 identical over 12 bases. V lost 2 bases to trimming and J lost 3 bases; unmatched junction nucleotides: 16. Germline CDR1 is MNHNS and CDR2 is SASEGT. This CDR3 has 20 residues.

This chain links TRBV10-1 with TRBJ2-5, with D possibly being TRBD1 or TRBD2 (5 bases each). CDR1 is WNHNN and CDR2 is SYGVQD in the germline V gene (reference sequence). This CDR3 is 15 amino acids long. V dropped 0 bases and J dropped 6 bases, with 14 bases sitting between them. In nucleotides, the CDR3 is TGCGCCAGCAGTGAGTCCCAGGGAGTGGAAAAGACCCAGTACTTC. It encodes CASSESQGVEKTQYF.

The V and J genes are TRBV29-1 and TRBJ2-7, with D perhaps matching TRBD1 or TRBD2 (5 bases each). There are 11 residues in the CDR3. The ends were cut back, 6 bases at V and 6 bases at J, with 12 bases in the middle. Germline V gives CDR1 SQVTM, CDR2 ANQGSEA. The CDR3 DNA sequence: TGCAGCGTGGTACAGGCGGGCGAGCAGTACGTC. It encodes CSVVQAGEQYV.

The rearrangement uses TRBV4-3 and TRBJ2-2; the D gene could be TRBD1 or TRBD2 (5 bases each). Trimming took off 0 bases at V and 7 bases at J, with 18 bases between the two ends. The CDR3 is 17 residues long. Per germline, CDR1 LGHNA and CDR2 YSLEER. As DNA, the CDR3 is TGCGCCAGCAGCCAAGAGGGGGTAGCTCGGGTGAGCGGGGAGCTGTTTTTT. It yields the protein CASSQEGVARVSGELFF.

The rearrangement uses TRBV2 and TRBJ1-4; tentative D call: TRBD1 (6 bases). The CDR3 runs 15 residues. Looked up from germline, CDR1 is SNHLY and CDR2 is FYNNEI. V was shortened by 5 bases and J by 0 bases, with 10 bases between the two germline ends. CDR3 coding DNA: TGTGCCAGCAGTTCAAGGGGGGCAACTAATGAAAAACTGTTTTTT. Protein product: CASSSRGATNEKLFF. Using reference TRBV2 and TRBJ1-4 for the parts outside the CDR3, the full variable domain is EPEVTQTPSHQVTQMGQEVILRCVPISNHLYFYWYRQILGQKVEFLVSFYNNEISEKSEIFDDQFSVERPDGSNFTLKIRSTKLEDSAMYFCASSSRGATNEKLFFGSGTQLSVL.

J is TRBJ2-1 and V is TRBV9, with 8 positions matching TRBD2. The germline CDR1 and CDR2 sequences are SGDLS and YYNGEE. Trimming at V came to 1 base and at J to 3 bases, leaving 3 bases not matched to a gene. The CDR3 loop spans 15 amino acids. The CDR3 sequence is CASSVISGIYNEQFF. CDR3 nucleotide sequence: TGTGCCAGCAGCGTAATTAGCGGGATCTACAATGAGCAGTTCTTC.

The rearrangement uses TRBV2 and TRBJ2-6, with 7 bases fitting TRBD2. J gave up 2 bases and V 8 bases, and 3 bases lay outside the gene matches. Germline V lookup: CDR1 SNHLY, CDR2 FYNNEI. The CDR3 spans 14 residues. The CDR3 DNA sequence: TGTGCCAGCGGCGGGGGAACTGGGGCCAACGTCCTGACTTTC. The encoded protein is CASGGGTGANVLTF.

The chain's CDR3 is CASSSEGHTANYGYTF. The CDR3 coding sequence is TGTGCCAGCAGCTCGGAGGGACACACAGCTAACTATGGCTACACCTTC. V usage is TRBV7-3 and J usage is TRBJ1-2; a weak D match, TRBD1 (6 bases). Trimming stripped 4 bases from V and 0 bases from J, with 15 bases between. Germline-derived CDR1 and CDR2 are SGHTA and FQGTGA. The CDR3 extends over 16 amino acids.

The chain links TRBV29-1 to TRBJ1-2, with D possibly being TRBD1 (5 bases). The CDR3 is 15 amino acids. V lost 3 bases and J 1 base, leaving 15 bases between the germline ends. Looked up from germline, CDR1 is SQVTM and CDR2 is ANQGSEA. For the CDR3, the DNA is TGCAGCGTTGATCGGGGGGTAACCCTTAACTATGGCTACACCTTC. Encoded protein: CSVDRGVTLNYGYTF.

The chain couples TRBV12-5 to TRBJ2-1; D perhaps matches TRBD2 (7 bases). Trimming left V 3 bases short and J 6 bases short, with 12 bases between. This CDR3 contains 14 residues. Germline CDR1 LGHNT, CDR2 FRNRAP. As DNA, the CDR3 is TGTGCTAGTGGTTTTTGGGGAGGGGGCAATGAGCAGTTCTTC. Its protein is CASGFWGGGNEQFF.

The genes are TRBV12-3 or TRBV12-4 and TRBJ1-6; D unresolved. The CDR3 consists of 12 residues. The germline V and J ends were trimmed by 4 bases and 5 bases, with 3 bases remaining between them. CDR3 nucleotide sequence: TGTGCCAGCAGTTACGATAATTCACCCCTCCACTTT. This gives the protein CASSYDNSPLHF.

The rearrangement links TRBV18 to TRBJ2-6, with D possibly called TRBD1 or TRBD2 (6 bases each). Germline CDR1 KGHSH, CDR2 LQKENI. Trimming cost V 6 bases and J 0 bases, with 21 bases left between them. The CDR3 spans 19 residues. Written as DNA, the CDR3 is TGTGCCAGCTCGGTCAGGGGAGGCCGACCCACCTCTGGGGCCAACGTCCTGACTTTC. Protein sequence: CASSVRGGRPTSGANVLTF.

The genes are TRBV20-1 and TRBJ1-1; D unclear. Germline CDR1 reads DFQATT; CDR2 reads SNEGSKA (reference sequence). The V end lost 7 bases, the J end lost 5 bases, and 8 bases lay between the germline ends. The CDR3 is 10 amino acids. The CDR3 loop reads CSGKATEAFF. CDR3 DNA sequence: TGCAGTGGTAAAGCTACTGAAGCTTTCTTT.

The V gene is TRBV5-1, the J gene TRBJ2-2; the match to TRBD2 covers 10 bases. Germline-derived CDR1 and CDR2 are SGHRS and YFSETQ. The CDR3 length is 16 residues. Germline trimming cut 2 bases from V and 3 bases from J; bases unmatched to any gene: 4. CDR3 in DNA: TGCGCCAGCAGCTTTACTAGCGGGAAATACACCGGGGAGCTGTTTTTT. The encoded protein is CASSFTSGKYTGELFF.

The chain joins TRBV15 to TRBJ1-2; TRBD1 is a possible D gene (6 bases). V was cut by 5 bases and J by 6 bases, with 28 bases left in between. This CDR3 comprises 18 residues. The V gene's germline CDR1 is LNHNV and CDR2 YYDKDF (reference sequence). The CDR3 DNA follows: TGTGCCACCAGCTCGGCGGCGCCCGGACAGTTTTTTAAGGATGGCTACACCTTC. The encoded protein is CATSSAAPGQFFKDGYTF.

The V and J genes are TRBV7-2 and TRBJ1-6; tentatively, D is TRBD1 (6 bases). The CDR3 is made up of 16 amino acids. Between the trimmed V and J ends, which lost 5 bases and 10 bases, there was a span of 21 bases. The germline CDR1 and CDR2 sequences are SGHTA and FQGNSA. The CDR3 DNA sequence: TGTGCCAGCAGCACCCCGACAGGACAAGGGTACTCACCCCTCCACTTT. It yields the protein CASSTPTGQGYSPLHF.

This chain links TRBV11-2 with TRBJ1-1, with 8 positions matching TRBD1. Germline CDR1 reads SGHAT; CDR2 reads FQNNGV. The V and J ends lost 4 bases and 4 bases, in that order; junction bases with no gene match: 2. The CDR3 contains 13 residues. The CDR3 bases are TGTGCCAGCAGCTCAGGGGGCTTCACTGAAGCTTTCTTT. As protein: CASSSGGFTEAFF.

The V and J genes are TRBV9 and TRBJ2-6, with 10 bases identical to TRBD2. Germline CDR1 SGDLS, CDR2 YYNGEE. This CDR3 contains 18 residues. The V gene end was trimmed by 0 bases and the J gene end by 0 bases; junction bases not matched to a gene: 3. The CDR3 reads CASSVELAGTSGANVLTF. The DNA for the CDR3 is TGTGCCAGCAGCGTAGAACTAGCGGGGACCTCTGGGGCCAACGTCCTGACTTTC. Full variable domain (missing parts from reference TRBV9 and TRBJ2-6): DSGVTQTPKHLITATGQRVTLRCSPRSGDLSVYWYQQSLDQGLQFLIQYYNGEERAKGNILERFSAQQFPDLHSELNLSSLELGDSALYFCASSVELAGTSGANVLTFGAGSRLTVL.